Listed here are 5 T cell receptor beta chains from one sample, sequenced in a study of T cell clonality in common variable immunodeficiency. The table came from immunoSEQ multiplex PCR; TCRdb's copy has only in-frame clones and leaves some out. This sample carries approximately 58,000 clones, none of them present only once. Sequencing was done on a sample of peripheral blood mononuclear cells. The source of these receptors is a person between 18 and 70 years old in good health.

This clone has at least ten counts. The read finishes 3 residues shy of the CDR3 end, and the germline J gene is used to complete it. The rearrangement uses TRBV30 and TRBJ1-3; D call uncertain. Trimming removed 2 bases at V and 1 base at J, with 9 bases between. The CDR3 is 14 amino acids. The germline V gene encodes CDR1 GTSNPN and CDR2 SVGIG (reference sequence). CDR3 sequence reads: CAWSPPGSGNTIYF. CDR3 bases read: TGTGCCTGGAGTCCCCCGGGGTCTGGAAACACC. Full variable domain (outside the CDR3, taken from reference TRBV30 and TRBJ1-3): SQTIHQWPATLVQPVGSPLSLECTVEGTSNPNLYWYRQAAGRGLQLLFYSVGIGQISSEVPQNLSASRPQDRQFILSSKKLLLSDSGFYLCAWSPPGSGNTIYFGEGSWLTVV.

This clone has a count of ten or more. The read ends 3 residues before the CDR3 terminus; that terminus is restored from the germline J gene. The rearrangement joins TRBV19 to TRBJ2-2, with 7 bases that match TRBD2. The CDR3 extends over 14 amino acids. The junction had 5 bases not matched to a gene; V was cut back by 4 bases and J by 6 bases. Germline V gene data show CDR1 as LNHDA and CDR2 as SQIVND (reference sequence). Here the CDR3 reads CASSRGGWSGELFF. The sequenced part of the CDR3 DNA is TGTGCCAGTAGTAGGGGGGGTTGGTCCGGGGAG.

This clone was detected many times. The read comes to an end 3 residues before the CDR3 does, leaving the germline J gene to fill in the end. The chain links TRBV5-1 to TRBJ1-5; perhaps TRBD1 as D (6 bases). From germline, CDR1 is SGHRS and CDR2 YFSETQ. Trimming cost V 0 bases and J 3 bases, with 7 bases left between them. The CDR3 is 14 residues long. CDR3 sequence: CASSLAGANQPQHF. The sequenced CDR3 bases are TGCGCCAGCAGCTTGGCAGGGGCCAATCAGCCC.

In its sample, this clone was seen a few times. The read ends 3 residues before the CDR3 terminus; that terminus is restored from the germline J gene. V is TRBV19 and J is TRBJ1-5, with a tentative D call TRBD1 (6 bases). Trimming took off 1 base at V and 6 bases at J, with 13 bases between the two ends. CDR1 LNHDA and CDR2 SQIVND come from the germline V gene (reference sequence). The CDR3 length is 15 residues. The CDR3 DNA, read in part, is TGTGCCAGTAGTATAGTGGAGACAGGTAGTCAGCCC. It translates to CASSIVETGSQP. The whole CDR3 is CASSIVETGSQPQHF.

This clone appeared many times. The read gets to within 3 residues of the CDR3 end, and the germline J gene fills in the rest. The V gene is TRBV18, the J gene TRBJ1-2; 8 nucleotides align to TRBD1. Germline assignment: CDR1 KGHSH and CDR2 LQKENI. The CDR3 is 13 residues long. Losses at the gene ends were 5 bases for V and 4 bases for J; bases not matched to a gene: 3. CDR3 bases read: TGTGCCAGCTCAGCGGACAGGGTCTATGGC. Protein product: CASSADRVYG. The CDR3 reads in full as CASSADRVYGYTF.